This T cell receptor (beta chain) stems from a study of early T cells in non-severe SARS-CoV-2 infection. General study findings and limits: The VDJdb matching leaned toward anti-spike CD8 responses and overlooked private and CD4 specificities.

This clonotype was seen repeatedly, ten times or more. Its antigen is not known. Tagging with unique molecular identifiers was applied to individual cDNA molecules. Each CDR3 protein gets one entry after TCRdb re-called the 5' RACE reads with MiXCR. This table holds some 30,000 distinct CDR3 sequences, 3% to 4% found once. V lost 5 bases and J lost 1, with 14 bases in between. CDR1 is SGHTA and CDR2 is FQGNSA in the germline V gene. This CDR3 has 15 residues. The chain combines TRBV7-2 with TRBJ2-5, with a possible D match to TRBD1 (5 bases). This TCR derives from an adult who was a healthcare worker with PCR-confirmed SARS-CoV-2 infection or an uninfected control (not recorded which). Sequences were obtained from whole blood. The CDR3 bases are TGTGCCAGCAGCGGACGGACCAGGGCCCAAGAGACCCAGTACTTC. Its protein is CASSGRTRAQETQYF.